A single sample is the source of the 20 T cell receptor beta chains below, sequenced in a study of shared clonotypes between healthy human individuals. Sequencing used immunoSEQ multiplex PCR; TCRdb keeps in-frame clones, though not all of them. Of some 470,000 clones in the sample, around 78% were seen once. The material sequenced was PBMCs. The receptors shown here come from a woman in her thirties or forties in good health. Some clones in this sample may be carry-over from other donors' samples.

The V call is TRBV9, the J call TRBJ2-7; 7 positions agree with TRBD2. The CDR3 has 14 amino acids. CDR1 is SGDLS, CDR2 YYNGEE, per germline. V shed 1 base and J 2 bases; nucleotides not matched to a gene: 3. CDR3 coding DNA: TGTGCCAGCAGCGTAACTAGCGAGGCCTACGAGCAGTACTTC. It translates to CASSVTSEAYEQYF.

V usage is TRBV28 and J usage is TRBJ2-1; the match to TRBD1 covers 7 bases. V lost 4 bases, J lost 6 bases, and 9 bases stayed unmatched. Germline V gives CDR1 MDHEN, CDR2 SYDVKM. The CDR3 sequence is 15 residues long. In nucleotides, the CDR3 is TGTGCCAGCAGTTCCTCGGACAGGTGGGGCAATGAGCAGTTCTTC. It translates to CASSSSDRWGNEQFF. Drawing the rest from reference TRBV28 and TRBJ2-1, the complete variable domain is DVKVTQSSRYLVKRTGEKVFLECVQDMDHENMFWYRQDPGLGLRLIYFSYDVKMKEKGDIPEGYSVSREKKERFSLILESASTNQTSMYLCASSSSDRWGNEQFFGPGTRLTVL.

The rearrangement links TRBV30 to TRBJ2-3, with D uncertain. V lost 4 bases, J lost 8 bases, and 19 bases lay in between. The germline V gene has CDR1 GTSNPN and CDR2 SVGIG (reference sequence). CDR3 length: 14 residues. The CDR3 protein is CAWNMGASWGTQYF. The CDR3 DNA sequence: TGTGCCTGGAATATGGGCGCGTCATGGGGTACGCAGTATTTT.

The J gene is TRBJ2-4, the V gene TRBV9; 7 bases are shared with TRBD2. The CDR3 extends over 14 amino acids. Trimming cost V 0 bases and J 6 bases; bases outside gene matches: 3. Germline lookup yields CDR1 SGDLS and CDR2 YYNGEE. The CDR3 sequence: CASSVAREGNIQYF. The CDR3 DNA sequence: TGTGCCAGCAGCGTAGCGAGGGAGGGAAACATTCAGTACTTC.

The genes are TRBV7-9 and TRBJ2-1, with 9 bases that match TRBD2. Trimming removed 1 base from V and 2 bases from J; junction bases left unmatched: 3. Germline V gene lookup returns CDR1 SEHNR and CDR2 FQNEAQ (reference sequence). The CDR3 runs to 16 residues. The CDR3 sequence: CASSLDAGGPYNEQFF. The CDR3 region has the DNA TGTGCCAGCAGCTTAGATGCGGGAGGGCCCTACAATGAGCAGTTCTTC.

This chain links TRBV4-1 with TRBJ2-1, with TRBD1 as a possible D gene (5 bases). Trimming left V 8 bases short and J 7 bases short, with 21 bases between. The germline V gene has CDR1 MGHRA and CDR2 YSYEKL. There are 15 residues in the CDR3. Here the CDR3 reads CASPREQDDLNEQFF. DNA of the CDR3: TGCGCCAGCCCAAGAGAACAGGATGATTTGAATGAGCAGTTCTTC.

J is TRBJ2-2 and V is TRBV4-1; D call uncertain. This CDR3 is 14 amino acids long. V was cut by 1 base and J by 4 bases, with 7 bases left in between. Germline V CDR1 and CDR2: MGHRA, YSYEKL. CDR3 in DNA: TGCGCCAGCAGCCAAGTACGGGTCACCGGGGAGCTGTTTTTT. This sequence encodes CASSQVRVTGELFF.

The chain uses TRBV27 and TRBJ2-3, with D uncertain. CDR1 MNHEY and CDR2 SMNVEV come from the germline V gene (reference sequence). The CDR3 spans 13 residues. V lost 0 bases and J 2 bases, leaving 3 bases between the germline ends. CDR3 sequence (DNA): TGTGCCAGCAGTTTATCCCACACAGATACGCAGTATTTT. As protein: CASSLSHTDTQYF.

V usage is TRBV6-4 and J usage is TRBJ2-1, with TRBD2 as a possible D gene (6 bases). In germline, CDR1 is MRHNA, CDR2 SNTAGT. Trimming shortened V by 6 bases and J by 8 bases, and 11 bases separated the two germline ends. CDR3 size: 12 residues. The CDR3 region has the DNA TGTGCCAGCAGACCCGGGAGCGATGAGCAGTTCTTC. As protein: CASRPGSDEQFF.

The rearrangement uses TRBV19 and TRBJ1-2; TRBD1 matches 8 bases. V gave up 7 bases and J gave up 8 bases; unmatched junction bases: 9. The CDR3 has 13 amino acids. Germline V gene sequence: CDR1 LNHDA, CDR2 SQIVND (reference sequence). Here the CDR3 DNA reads TGTGCCAGTAAGGCAGGGGGCGAGGACGGCTACACCTTC. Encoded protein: CASKAGGEDGYTF.

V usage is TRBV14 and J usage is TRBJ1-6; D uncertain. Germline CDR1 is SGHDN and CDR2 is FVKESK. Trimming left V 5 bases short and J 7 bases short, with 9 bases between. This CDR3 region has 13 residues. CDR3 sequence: CASSTRPNSPLHF. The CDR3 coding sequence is TGTGCCAGCAGCACCCGCCCGAATTCACCCCTCCACTTT.

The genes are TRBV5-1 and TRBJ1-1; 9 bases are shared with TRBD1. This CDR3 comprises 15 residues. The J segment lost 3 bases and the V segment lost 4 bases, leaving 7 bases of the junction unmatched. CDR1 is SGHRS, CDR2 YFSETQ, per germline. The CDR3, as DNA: TGCGCCAGCAGCCTTCGGACAGGGGAGGACACTGAAGCTTTCTTT. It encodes CASSLRTGEDTEAFF. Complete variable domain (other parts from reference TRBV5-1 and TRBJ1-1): KAGVTQTPRYLIKTRGQQVTLSCSPISGHRSVSWYQQTPGQGLQFLFEYFSETQRNKGNFPGRFSGRQFSNSRSEMNVSTLELGDSALYLCASSLRTGEDTEAFFGQGTRLTVV.

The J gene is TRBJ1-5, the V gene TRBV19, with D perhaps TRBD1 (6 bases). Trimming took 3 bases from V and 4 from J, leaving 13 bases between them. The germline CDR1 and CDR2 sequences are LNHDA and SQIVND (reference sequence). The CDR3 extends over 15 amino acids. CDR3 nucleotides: TGTGCCAGTAGTATGGGGGGGGCAGGGAATCAGCCCCAGCATTTT. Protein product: CASSMGGAGNQPQHF. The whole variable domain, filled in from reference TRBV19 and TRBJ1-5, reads DGGITQSPKYLFRKEGQNVTLSCEQNLNHDAMYWYRQDPGQGLRLIYYSQIVNDFQKGDIAEGYSVSREKKESFPLTVTSAQKNPTAFYLCASSMGGAGNQPQHFGDGTRLSIL.

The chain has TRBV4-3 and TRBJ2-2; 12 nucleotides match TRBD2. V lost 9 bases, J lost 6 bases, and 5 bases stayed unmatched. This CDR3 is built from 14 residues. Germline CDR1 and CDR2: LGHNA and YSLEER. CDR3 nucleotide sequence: TGCGCCAGTGGACTAGCGGGATCCCCCGGGGAGCTGTTTTTT. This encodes CASGLAGSPGELFF.

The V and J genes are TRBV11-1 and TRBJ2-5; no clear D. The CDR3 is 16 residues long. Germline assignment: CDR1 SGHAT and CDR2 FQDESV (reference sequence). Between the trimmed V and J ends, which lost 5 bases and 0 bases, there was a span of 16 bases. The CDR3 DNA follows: TGTGCCAGCAGCGAGTCCTTCGGTAGAGACCAAGAGACCCAGTACTTC. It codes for CASSESFGRDQETQYF. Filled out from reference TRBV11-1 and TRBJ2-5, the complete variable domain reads EAEVAQSPRYKITEKSQAVAFWCDPISGHATLYWYRQILGQGPELLVQFQDESVVDDSQLPKDRFSAERLKGVDSTLKIQPAELGDSAMYLCASSESFGRDQETQYFGPGTRLLVL.

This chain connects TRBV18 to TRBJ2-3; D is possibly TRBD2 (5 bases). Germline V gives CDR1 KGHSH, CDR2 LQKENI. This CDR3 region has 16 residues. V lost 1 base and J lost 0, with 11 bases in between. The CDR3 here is CASSPRQASSTDTQYF. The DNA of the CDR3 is TGTGCCAGCTCACCACGGCAGGCTAGCAGCACAGATACGCAGTATTTT.

CDR3 sequence: CASNKPGTEAHGYTF. The CDR3 nucleotides read TGTGCCAGCAACAAACCCGGGACAGAGGCACACGGCTACACCTTC. The chain couples TRBV6-6 to TRBJ1-2; 7 bases agree with TRBD1. V shed 7 bases, J shed 8 bases, and the junction held 16 bases outside the gene matches. Germline loops: CDR1 MNHNY, CDR2 SVGAGI (reference sequence). This CDR3 region has 15 residues.

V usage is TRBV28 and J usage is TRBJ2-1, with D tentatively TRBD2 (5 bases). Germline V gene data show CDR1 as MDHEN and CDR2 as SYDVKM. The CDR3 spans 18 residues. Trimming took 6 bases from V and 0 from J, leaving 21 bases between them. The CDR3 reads CASSQSKRFEGSYNEQFF. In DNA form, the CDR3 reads TGTGCCAGCAGCCAATCGAAGCGGTTTGAGGGCTCCTACAATGAGCAGTTCTTC.

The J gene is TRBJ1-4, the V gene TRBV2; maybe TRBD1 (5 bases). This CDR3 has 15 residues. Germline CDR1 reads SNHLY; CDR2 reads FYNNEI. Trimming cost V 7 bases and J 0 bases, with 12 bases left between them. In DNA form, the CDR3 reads TGTGCCAGCACAAGGACACGTGCAACTAATGAAAAACTGTTTTTT. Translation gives CASTRTRATNEKLFF.

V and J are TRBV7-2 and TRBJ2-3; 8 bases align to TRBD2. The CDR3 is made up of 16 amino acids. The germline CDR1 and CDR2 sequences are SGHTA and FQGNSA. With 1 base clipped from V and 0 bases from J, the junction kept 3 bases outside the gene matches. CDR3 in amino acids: CASSLVPGGSTDTQYF. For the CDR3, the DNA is TGTGCCAGCAGCTTAGTCCCGGGAGGGAGCACAGATACGCAGTATTTT.